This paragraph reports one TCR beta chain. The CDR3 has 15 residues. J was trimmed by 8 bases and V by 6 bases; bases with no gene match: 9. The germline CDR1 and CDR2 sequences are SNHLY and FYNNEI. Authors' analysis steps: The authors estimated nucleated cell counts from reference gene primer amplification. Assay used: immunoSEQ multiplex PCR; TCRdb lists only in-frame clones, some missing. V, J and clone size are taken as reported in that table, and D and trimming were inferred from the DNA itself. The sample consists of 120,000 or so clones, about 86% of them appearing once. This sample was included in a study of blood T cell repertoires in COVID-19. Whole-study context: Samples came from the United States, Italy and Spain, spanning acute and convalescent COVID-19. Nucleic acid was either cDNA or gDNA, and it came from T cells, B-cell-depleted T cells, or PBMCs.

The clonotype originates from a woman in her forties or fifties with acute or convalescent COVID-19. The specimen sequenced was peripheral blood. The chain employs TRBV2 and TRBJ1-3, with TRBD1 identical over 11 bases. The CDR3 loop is CASSARTGGRDTIYF. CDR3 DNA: TGTGCCAGCAGCGCCCGGACAGGGGGCCGGGACACCATATATTTT.